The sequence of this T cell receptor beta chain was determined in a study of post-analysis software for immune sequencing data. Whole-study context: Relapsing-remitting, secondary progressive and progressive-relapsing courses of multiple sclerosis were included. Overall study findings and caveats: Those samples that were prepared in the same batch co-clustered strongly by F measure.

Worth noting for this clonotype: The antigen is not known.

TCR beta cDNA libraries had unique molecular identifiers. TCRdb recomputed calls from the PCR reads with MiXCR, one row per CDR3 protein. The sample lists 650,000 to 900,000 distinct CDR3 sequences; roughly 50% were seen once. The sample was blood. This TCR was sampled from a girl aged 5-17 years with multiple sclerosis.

CDR3 protein: CASSPQRDRGYEQYF. CDR3 sequence (DNA): TGTGCCAGCAGTCCACAACGGGACAGGGGCTACGAGCAGTACTTC. This chain connects TRBV6-2 or TRBV6-3 to TRBJ2-7; 10 nucleotides align to TRBD1. Germline assignment: CDR1 MNHEY and CDR2 SVGEGT. J lost 3 bases, V lost 5 bases, and 7 bases had no gene match. CDR3 size: 15 residues.